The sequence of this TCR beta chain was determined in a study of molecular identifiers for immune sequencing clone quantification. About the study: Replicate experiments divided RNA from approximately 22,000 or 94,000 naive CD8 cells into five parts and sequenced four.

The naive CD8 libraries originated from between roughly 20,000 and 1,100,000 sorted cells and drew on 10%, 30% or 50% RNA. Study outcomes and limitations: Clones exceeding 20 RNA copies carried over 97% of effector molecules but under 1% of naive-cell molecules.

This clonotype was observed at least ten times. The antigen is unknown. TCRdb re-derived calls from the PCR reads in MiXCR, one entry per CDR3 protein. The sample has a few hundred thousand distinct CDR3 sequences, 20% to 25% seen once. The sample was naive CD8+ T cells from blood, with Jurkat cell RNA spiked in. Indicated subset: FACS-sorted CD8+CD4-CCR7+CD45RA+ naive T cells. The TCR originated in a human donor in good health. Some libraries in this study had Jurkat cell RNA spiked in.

CDR3 protein: CASSLDGYTDTQYF. CDR3 DNA sequence: TGTGCCAGCAGCTTGGACGGATACACAGATACGCAGTATTTT. The chain carries TRBV7-9 and TRBJ2-3, with D uncertain. The CDR3 is 14 residues long. Trimming removed 3 bases from V and 2 bases from J, with 9 bases in between. Germline values: CDR1 SEHNR, CDR2 FQNEAQ (reference sequence).